The sequence of this T cell receptor (beta chain) was determined in a study of CD8+CD57+ T cells in acquired aplastic anemia. About the study: Sorted cells (CD4+ and CD8+) yielded DNA amounts that averaged approximately 3.2 ug.

Investigators profiled TCR beta VDJ and CDR3 from genomic DNA template. TCRdb redid the calling of the reads with MiXCR, one entry per CDR3 protein. The table has 150,000 or so distinct CDR3 sequences, around 52% seen once. Trimming cost V 7 bases and J 2 bases, with 16 bases left between them. This CDR3 has 15 amino acids. The germline V gene encodes CDR1 KGHDR and CDR2 SFDVKD. Whoever was chosen for sequencing had shown CD8+CD57+ cell expansion by flow cytometry. This clonotype appeared once. Sequencing was performed on sorted CD4+, CD8+, or CD8+CD57+ T cells (not recorded which) from PBMCs. The J gene is TRBJ1-2, the V gene TRBV24-1; tentatively, D is TRBD1 (5 bases). The TCR was taken from a human donor with aplastic anemia. DNA for the CDR3: TGTGCCACCAGCTCAGGGATCCCCTCCAACTATGGCTACACCTTC. Protein: CATSSGIPSNYGYTF.